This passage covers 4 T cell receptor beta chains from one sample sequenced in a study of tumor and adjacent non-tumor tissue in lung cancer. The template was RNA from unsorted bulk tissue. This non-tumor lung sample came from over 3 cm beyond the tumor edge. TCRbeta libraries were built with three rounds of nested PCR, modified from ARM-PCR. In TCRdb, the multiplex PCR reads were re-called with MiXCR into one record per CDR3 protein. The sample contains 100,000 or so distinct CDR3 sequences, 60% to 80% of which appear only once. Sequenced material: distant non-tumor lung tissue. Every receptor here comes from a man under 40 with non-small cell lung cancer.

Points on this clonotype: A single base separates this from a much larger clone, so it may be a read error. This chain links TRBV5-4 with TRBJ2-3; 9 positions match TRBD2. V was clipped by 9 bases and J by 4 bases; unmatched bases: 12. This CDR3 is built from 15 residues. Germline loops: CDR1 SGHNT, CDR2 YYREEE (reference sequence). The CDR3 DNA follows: TGTGCCAACAACCAAGCGGGGGGATCCGCAGATACGCAGTATTTT. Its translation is CANNQAGGSADTQYF.

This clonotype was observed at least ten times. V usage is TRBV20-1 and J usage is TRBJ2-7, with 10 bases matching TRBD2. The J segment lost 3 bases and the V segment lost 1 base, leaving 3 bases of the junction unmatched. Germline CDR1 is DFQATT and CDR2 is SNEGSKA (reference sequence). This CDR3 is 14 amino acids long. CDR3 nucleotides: TGCAGTGCTAGAGGGGGGACTAGCGACTACGAGCAGTACTTC. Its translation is CSARGGTSDYEQYF.

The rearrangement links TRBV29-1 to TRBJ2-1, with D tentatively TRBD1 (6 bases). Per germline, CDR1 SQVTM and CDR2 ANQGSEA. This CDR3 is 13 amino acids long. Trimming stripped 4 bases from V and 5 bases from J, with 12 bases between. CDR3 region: CSVVSRGNNEQFF. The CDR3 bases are TGCAGCGTTGTGAGTAGGGGGAACAATGAGCAGTTCTTC.

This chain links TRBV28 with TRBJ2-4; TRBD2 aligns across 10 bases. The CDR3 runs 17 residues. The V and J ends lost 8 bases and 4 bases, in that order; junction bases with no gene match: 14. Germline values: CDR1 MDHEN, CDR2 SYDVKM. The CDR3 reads CASGYGLAGEVKNIQYF. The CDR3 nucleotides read TGTGCCAGCGGTTACGGGCTAGCGGGAGAAGTGAAAAACATTCAGTACTTC.